This entry is about one T cell receptor (beta chain). This clonotype appeared a few times. No cognate antigen has been identified for it. Base qualities are not provided; no much larger clone lies one nucleotide away. The instrument was an Illumina HiSeq 2500. Quantitative 5'-RACE with molecular barcodes was used to prepare TCR beta libraries. In the source study's methods: A new computational method based on a probabilistic model of VDJ rearrangement was used to identify disease-linked TCR variants. Using fastp trimming at Q25 and MiXCR clonotype assembly, TCRdb reanalyzed the public sequencing data and kept in-frame beta chains. Duplicate CDR3 protein sequences are folded into a single record with the most common DNA and genes. These V and J calls are TCRdb output, not the study's own analysis. The sample data list 200,000 to 250,000 distinct CDR3 sequences, and roughly 25% of these were observed just once. In total, the top ten clones hold under 7% of the sample.

This entry comes from a study of CD8 T cells in ankylosing spondylitis (TCRdb year 2017). Study-wide context: To find TCR variants linked to disease, the study profiled T cell receptor beta repertoires in ankylosing spondylitis patients and healthy donors. The full study cohort comprised roughly 24 ankylosing spondylitis patients and about 110 healthy donors. Peripheral blood samples were taken, and synovial fluid was additionally collected from ankylosing spondylitis patients. Study-level results and caveats: Some motif variants had previously been reported in the synovial fluid and blood of reactive arthritis patients, which suggests shared mechanisms of disease initiation. The disease-linked clones had a CD8+ phenotype and were found at relatively low frequencies in peripheral blood. A TCR beta motif made up of 7 to 9 highly homologous amino acid variants appeared to be characteristic of blood from ankylosing spondylitis patients. The disease-linked clones were reported to be significantly enriched in matched synovial fluid samples from ankylosing spondylitis patients.

The CDR3, from cysteine to phenylalanine, totals 14 residues. Of all the DNA, just the CDR3 is kept, 42 bases in frame from base 1. According to the germline V gene, CDR1 reads MNHEY and CDR2 reads SVGAGI. The germline ends are 12 bases apart after V is trimmed by 2 bases and J by 7 bases. This sequence originates from a male donor with ankylosing spondylitis or in good health (not recorded which). Sequencing used blood, either unsorted or a sorted T cell fraction (not recorded which). The receptor chain draws on TRBV6-5 and TRBJ1-5, with the D gene uncertain. The nucleotide sequence is given as TGTGCCAGCAGTTACCTGGAGATAGACCAGCCCCAGCATTTT. Translated, this is CASSYLEIDQPQHF.